This entry features one TCR beta chain sequence. V was shortened by 3 bases and J by 4 bases, with 11 bases between the two germline ends. CDR3 length: 14 residues. Per the germline V gene, CDR1 is LNHDA and CDR2 is SQIVND (reference sequence). The source of the sample is a study of blood T cell repertoires in COVID-19. The overall study: Specimens from acute and convalescent COVID-19 originated in the United States, Italy and Spain.

Clones were sequenced by immunoSEQ multiplex PCR, and TCRdb holds only the in-frame ones, with some missing. The sample gives roughly 30,000 clones, around nine tenths of which show up once; about 9.4% is in the top ten. The clonotype comes from a human donor in a cohort sampled during active COVID-19. The rearrangement joins TRBV19 to TRBJ2-3; TRBD2 might be the D (5 bases). The sample comprised peripheral blood. The CDR3 nucleotides read TGTGCCAGTAGTATCGGAGGTAGCCCAGATACGCAGTATTTT. Translated, it gives CASSIGGSPDTQYF. Looking up the rest from reference TRBV19 and TRBJ2-3 gives the full variable domain: DGGITQSPKYLFRKEGQNVTLSCEQNLNHDAMYWYRQDPGQGLRLIYYSQIVNDFQKGDIAEGYSVSREKKESFPLTVTSAQKNPTAFYLCASSIGGSPDTQYFGPGTRLTVL.